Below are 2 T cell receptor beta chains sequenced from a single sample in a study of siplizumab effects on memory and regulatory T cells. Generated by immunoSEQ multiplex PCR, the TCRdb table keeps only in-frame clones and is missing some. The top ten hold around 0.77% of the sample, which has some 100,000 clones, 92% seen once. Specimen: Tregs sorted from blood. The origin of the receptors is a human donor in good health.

This CDR3 is CASYEQYF. The CDR3 nucleotides are TGTGCCAGCTACGAGCAGTACTTC. J is TRBJ2-7 and V is TRBV6-5, with unresolved D. Per germline, CDR1 MNHEY and CDR2 SVGAGI. V was trimmed by 8 bases and J by 4 bases, leaving 0 bases between them. This CDR3 contains 8 residues.

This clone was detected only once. CDR3 coding DNA: TGTGCCATCAGTGAGTCTGCAGGGAAAAACTATGGCTACACCTTC. Translating gives CAISESAGKNYGYTF. V usage is TRBV10-3 and J usage is TRBJ1-2; D perhaps matches TRBD1 (5 bases). The germline gives CDR1 ENHRY, CDR2 SYGVKD. The CDR3 runs to 15 residues. V was clipped by 0 bases and J by 2 bases, with 10 bases between them.